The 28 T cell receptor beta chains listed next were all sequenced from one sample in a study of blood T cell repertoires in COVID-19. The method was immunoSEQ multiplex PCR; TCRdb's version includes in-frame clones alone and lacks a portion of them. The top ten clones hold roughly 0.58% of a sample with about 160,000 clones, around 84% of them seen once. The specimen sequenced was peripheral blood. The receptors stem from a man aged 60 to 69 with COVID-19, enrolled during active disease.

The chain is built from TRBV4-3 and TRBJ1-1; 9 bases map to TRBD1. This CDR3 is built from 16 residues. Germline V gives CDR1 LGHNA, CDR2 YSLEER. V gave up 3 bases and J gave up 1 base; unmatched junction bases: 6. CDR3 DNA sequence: TGCGCCAGCAGCCACTACCAGGACAGGGGGAACACTGAAGCTTTCTTT. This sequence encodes CASSHYQDRGNTEAFF.

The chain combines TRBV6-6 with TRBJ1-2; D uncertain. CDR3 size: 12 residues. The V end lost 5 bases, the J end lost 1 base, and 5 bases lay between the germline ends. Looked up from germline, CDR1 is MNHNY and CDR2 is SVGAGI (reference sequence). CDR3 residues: CASSPFNYGYTF. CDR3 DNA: TGTGCCAGCAGTCCATTTAACTATGGCTACACCTTC.

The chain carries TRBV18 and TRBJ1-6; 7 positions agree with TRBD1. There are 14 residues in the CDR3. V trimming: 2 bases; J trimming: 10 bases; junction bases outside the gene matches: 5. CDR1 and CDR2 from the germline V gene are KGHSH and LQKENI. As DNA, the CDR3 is TGTGCCAGCTCACCAGGACAGGCGGGATCACCCCTCCACTTT. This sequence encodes CASSPGQAGSPLHF. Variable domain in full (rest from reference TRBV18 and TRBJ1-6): NAGVMQNPRHLVRRRGQEARLRCSPMKGHSHVYWYRQLPEEGLKFMVYLQKENIIDESGMPKERFSAEFPKEGPSILRIQQVVRGDSAAYFCASSPGQAGSPLHFGNGTRLTVT.

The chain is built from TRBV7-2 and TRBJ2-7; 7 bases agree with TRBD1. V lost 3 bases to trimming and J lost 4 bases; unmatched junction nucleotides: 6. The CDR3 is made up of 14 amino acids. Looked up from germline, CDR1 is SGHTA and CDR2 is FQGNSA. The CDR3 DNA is TGTGCCAGCAGCTTGACCCGGGACAGTTACGAGCAGTACTTC. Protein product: CASSLTRDSYEQYF.

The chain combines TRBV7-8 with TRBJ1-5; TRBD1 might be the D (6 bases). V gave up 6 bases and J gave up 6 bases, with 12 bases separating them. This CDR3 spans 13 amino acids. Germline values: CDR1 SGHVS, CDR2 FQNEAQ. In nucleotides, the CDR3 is TGTGCCAGCAGAGCAGGGGAGGGTCAGCCCCAGCATTTT. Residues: CASRAGEGQPQHF.

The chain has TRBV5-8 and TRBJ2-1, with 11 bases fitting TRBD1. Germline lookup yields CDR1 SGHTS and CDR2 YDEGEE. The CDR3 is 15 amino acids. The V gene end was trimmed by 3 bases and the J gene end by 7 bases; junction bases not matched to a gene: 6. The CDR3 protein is CASSSDRGRVNEQFF. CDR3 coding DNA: TGTGCCAGCAGCTCGGACAGGGGGCGAGTAAATGAGCAGTTCTTC.

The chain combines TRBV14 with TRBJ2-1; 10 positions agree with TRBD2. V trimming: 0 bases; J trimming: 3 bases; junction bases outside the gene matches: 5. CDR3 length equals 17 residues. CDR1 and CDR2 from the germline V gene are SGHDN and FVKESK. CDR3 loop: CASSQEVLAGVYNEQFF. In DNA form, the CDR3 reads TGTGCCAGCAGCCAAGAGGTCCTAGCGGGAGTCTACAATGAGCAGTTCTTC.

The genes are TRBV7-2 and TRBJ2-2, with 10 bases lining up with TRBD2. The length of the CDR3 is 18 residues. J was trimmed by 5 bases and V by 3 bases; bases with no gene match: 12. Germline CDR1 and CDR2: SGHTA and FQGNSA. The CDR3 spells CASSLDEPSGGATGELFF. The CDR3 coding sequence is TGTGCCAGCAGCTTGGACGAGCCTAGCGGGGGTGCTACCGGGGAGCTGTTTTTT.

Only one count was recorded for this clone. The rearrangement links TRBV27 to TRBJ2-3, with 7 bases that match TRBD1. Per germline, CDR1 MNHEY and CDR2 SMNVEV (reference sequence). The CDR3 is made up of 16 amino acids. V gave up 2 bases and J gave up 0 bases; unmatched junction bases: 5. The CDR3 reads CASSLRPGQSTDTQYF. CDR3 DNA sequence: TGTGCCAGCAGTTTAAGACCGGGACAGAGCACAGATACGCAGTATTTT.

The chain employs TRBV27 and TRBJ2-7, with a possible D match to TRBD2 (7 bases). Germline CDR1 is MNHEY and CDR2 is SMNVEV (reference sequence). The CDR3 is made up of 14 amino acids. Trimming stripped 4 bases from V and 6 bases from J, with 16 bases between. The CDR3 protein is CASSSPGAGVEQYF. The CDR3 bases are TGTGCCAGCAGTTCCCCGGGGGCGGGGGTCGAGCAGTACTTC.

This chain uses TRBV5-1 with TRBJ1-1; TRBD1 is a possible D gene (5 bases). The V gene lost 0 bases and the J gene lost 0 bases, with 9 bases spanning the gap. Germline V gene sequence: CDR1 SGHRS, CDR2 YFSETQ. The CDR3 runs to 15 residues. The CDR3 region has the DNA TGCGCCAGCAGCTTGGAGGGCAGGGTGAACACTGAAGCTTTCTTT. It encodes CASSLEGRVNTEAFF.

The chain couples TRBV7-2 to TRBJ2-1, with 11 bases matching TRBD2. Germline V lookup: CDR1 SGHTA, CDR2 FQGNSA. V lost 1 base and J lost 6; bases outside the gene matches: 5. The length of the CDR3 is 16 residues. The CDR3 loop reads CASSLVLAGAANEQFF. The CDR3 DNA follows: TGTGCCAGCAGCTTAGTACTAGCGGGAGCGGCCAATGAGCAGTTCTTC.

The CDR3 DNA reads as TGCGCCAGCAACCAGGGTACATTTGGAAACACCATATATTTT. Protein: CASNQGTFGNTIYF. This rearrangement joins TRBV5-1 to TRBJ1-3; D is possibly TRBD1 (5 bases). Germline CDR1 and CDR2: SGHRS and YFSETQ. V was pared by 6 bases and J by 3 bases, with 13 bases between. The CDR3 spans 14 residues. The full variable domain, its missing parts supplied by reference TRBV5-1 and TRBJ1-3, is KAGVTQTPRYLIKTRGQQVTLSCSPISGHRSVSWYQQTPGQGLQFLFEYFSETQRNKGNFPGRFSGRQFSNSRSEMNVSTLELGDSALYLCASNQGTFGNTIYFGEGSWLTVV.

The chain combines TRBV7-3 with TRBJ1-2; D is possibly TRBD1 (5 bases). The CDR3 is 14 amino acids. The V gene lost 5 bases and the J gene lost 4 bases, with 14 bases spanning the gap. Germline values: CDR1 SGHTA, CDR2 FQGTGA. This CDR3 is CASSAHQGGYGYTF. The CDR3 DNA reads TGTGCCAGCAGCGCACATCAGGGTGGCTATGGCTACACCTTC.

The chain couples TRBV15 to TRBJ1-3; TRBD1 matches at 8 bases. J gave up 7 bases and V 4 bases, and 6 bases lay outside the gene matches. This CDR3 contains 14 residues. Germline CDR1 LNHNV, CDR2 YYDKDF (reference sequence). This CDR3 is CATSKPGQVNTIYF. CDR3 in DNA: TGTGCCACCAGCAAACCGGGACAGGTCAACACCATATATTTT.

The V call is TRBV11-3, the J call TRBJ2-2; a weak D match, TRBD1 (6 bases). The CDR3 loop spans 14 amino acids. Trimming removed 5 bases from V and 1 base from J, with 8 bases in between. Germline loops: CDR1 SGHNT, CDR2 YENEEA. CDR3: CASSPQGNTGELFF. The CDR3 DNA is TGTGCCAGCAGCCCACAGGGGAACACCGGGGAGCTGTTTTTT.

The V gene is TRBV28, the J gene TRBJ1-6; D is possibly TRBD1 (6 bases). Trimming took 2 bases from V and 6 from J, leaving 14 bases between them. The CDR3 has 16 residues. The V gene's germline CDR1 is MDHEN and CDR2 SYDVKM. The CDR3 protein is CASSLNPGATNSPLHF. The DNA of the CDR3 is TGTGCCAGCAGTTTAAACCCAGGGGCGACTAATTCACCCCTCCACTTT. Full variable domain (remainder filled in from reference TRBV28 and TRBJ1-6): DVKVTQSSRYLVKRTGEKVFLECVQDMDHENMFWYRQDPGLGLRLIYFSYDVKMKEKGDIPEGYSVSREKKERFSLILESASTNQTSMYLCASSLNPGATNSPLHFGNGTRLTVT.

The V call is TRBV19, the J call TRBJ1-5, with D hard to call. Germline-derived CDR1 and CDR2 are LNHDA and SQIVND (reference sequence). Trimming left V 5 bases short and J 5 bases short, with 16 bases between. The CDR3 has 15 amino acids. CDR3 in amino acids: CASSARRREDQPQHF. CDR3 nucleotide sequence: TGTGCCAGTAGTGCCCGGCGGAGGGAAGATCAGCCCCAGCATTTT.

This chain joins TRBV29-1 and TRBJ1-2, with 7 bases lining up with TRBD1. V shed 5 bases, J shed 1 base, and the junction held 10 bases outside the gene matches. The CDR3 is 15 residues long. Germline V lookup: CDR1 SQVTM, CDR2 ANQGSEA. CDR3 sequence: CSVLFGGQSNYGYTF. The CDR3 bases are TGCAGCGTTCTATTTGGGGGACAGAGTAACTATGGCTACACCTTC.

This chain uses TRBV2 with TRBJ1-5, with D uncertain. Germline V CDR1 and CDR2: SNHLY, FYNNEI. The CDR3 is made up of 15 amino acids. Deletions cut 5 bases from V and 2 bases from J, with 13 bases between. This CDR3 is CASSSEGLGNQPQHF. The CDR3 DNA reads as TGTGCCAGCAGTTCAGAGGGTCTCGGCAATCAGCCCCAGCATTTT. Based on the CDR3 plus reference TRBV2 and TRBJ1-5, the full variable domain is EPEVTQTPSHQVTQMGQEVILRCVPISNHLYFYWYRQILGQKVEFLVSFYNNEISEKSEIFDDQFSVERPDGSNFTLKIRSTKLEDSAMYFCASSSEGLGNQPQHFGDGTRLSIL.

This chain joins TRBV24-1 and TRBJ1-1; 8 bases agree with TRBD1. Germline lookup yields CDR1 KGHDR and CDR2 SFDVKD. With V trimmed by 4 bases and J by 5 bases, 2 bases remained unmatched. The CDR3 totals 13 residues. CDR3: CATSDRGLTEAFF. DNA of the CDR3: TGTGCCACCAGTGACAGGGGGCTGACTGAAGCTTTCTTT.

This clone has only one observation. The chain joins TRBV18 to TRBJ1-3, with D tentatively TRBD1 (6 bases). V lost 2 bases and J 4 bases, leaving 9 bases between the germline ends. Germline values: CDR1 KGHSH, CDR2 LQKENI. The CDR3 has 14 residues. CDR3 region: CASSPETGGNTIYF. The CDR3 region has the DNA TGTGCCAGCTCACCAGAGACAGGAGGAAACACCATATATTTT.

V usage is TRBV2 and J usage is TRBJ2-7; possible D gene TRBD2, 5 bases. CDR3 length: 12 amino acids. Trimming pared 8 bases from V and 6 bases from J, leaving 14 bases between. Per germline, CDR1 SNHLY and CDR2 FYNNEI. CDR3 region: CASRPGGGEQYF. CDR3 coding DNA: TGTGCCAGCCGCCCAGGCGGAGGCGAGCAGTACTTC.

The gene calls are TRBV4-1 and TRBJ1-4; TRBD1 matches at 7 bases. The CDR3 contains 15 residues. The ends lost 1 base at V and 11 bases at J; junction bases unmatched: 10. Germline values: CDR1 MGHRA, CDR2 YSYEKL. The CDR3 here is CASSQAGTAPGKLFF. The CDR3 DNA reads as TGCGCCAGCAGCCAAGCCGGGACAGCCCCTGGGAAACTGTTTTTT.

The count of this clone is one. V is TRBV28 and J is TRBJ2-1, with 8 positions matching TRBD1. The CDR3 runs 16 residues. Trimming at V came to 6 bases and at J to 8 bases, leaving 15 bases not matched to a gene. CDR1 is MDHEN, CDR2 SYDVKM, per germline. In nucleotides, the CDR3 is TGTGCCAGCAGGGGGGGACGGACAGGGTTTCTGGATGAGCAGTTCTTC. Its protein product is CASRGGRTGFLDEQFF.

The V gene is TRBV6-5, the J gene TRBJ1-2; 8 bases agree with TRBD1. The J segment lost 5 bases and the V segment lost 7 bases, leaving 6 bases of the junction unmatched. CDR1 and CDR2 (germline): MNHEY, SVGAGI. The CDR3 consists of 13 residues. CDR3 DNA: TGTGCCAGCACCTCGACAGGGGAATATGGCTACACCTTC. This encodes CASTSTGEYGYTF.

CDR3 region: CASSYLGQGNTEAFF. CDR3 bases: TGTGCCAGCAGTTACTTGGGACAGGGGAACACTGAAGCTTTCTTT. J is TRBJ1-1 and V is TRBV6-5; 9 nucleotides line up with TRBD1. Trimming cost V 1 base and J 1 base; bases outside gene matches: 1. The germline gives CDR1 MNHEY, CDR2 SVGAGI. The CDR3 runs 15 residues.

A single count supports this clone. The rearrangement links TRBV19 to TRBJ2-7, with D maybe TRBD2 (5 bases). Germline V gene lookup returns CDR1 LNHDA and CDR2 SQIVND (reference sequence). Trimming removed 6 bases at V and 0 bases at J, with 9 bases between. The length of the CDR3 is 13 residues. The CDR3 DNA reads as TGTGCCAGTAGCGTGGGGAGCTCCTACGAGCAGTACTTC. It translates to CASSVGSSYEQYF.